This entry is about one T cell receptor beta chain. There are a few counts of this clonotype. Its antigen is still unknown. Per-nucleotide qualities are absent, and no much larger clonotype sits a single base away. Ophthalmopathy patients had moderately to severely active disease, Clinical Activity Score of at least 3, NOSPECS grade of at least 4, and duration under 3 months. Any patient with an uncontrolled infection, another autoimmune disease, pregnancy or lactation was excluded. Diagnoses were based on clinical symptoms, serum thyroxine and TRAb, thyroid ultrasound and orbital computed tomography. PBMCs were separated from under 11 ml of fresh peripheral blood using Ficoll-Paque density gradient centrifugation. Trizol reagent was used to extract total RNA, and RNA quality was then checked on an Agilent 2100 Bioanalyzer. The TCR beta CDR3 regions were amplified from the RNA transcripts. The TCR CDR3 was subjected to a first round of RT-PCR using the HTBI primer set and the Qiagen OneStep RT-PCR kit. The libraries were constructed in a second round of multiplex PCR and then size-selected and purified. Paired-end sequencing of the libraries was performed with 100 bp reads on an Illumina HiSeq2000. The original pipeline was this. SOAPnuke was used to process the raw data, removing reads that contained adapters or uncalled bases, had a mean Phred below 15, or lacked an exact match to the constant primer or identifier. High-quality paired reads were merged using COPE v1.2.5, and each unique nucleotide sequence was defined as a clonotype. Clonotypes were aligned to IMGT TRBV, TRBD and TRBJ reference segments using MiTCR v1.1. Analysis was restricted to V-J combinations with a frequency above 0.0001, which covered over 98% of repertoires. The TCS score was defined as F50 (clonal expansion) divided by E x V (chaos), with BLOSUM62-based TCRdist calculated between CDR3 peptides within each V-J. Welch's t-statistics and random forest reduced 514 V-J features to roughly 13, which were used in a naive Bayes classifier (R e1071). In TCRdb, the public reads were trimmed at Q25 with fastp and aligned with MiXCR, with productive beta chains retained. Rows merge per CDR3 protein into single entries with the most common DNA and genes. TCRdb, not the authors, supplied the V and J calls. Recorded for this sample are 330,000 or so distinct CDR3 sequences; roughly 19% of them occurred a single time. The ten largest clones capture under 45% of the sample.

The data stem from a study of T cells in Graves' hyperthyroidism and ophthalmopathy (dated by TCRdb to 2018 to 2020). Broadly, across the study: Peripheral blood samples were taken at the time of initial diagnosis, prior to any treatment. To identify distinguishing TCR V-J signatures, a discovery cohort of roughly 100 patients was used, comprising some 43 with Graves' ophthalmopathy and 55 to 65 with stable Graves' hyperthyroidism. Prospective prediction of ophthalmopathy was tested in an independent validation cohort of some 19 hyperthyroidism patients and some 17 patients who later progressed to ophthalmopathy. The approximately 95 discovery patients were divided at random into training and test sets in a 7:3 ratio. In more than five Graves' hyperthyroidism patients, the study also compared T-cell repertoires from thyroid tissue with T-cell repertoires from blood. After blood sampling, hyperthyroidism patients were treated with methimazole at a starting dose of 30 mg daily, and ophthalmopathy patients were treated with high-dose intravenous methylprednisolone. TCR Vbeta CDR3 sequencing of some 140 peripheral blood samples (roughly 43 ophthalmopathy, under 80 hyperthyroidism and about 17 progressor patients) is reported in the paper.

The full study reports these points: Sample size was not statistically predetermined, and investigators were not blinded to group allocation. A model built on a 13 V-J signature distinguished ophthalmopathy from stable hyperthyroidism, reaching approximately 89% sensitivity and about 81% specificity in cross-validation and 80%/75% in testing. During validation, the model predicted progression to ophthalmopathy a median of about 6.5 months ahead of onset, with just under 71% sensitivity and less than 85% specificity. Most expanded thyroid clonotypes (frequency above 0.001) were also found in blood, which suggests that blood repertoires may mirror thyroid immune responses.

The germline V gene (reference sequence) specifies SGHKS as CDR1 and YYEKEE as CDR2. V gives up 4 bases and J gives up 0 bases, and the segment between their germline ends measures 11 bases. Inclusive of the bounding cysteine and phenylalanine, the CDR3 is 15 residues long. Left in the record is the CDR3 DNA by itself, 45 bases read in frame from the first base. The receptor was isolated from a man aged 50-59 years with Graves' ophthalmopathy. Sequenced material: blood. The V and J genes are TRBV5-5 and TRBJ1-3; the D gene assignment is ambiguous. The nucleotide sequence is TGTGCCAGCAGCCCTCGACGGAACTCTGGAAACACCATATATTTT. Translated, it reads CASSPRRNSGNTIYF. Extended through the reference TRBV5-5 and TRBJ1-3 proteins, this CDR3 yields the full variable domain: DAGVTQSPTHLIKTRGQQVTLRCSPISGHKSVSWYQQVLGQGPQFIFQYYEKEERGRGNFPDRFSARQFPNYSSELNVNALLLGDSALYLCASSPRRNSGNTIYFGEGSWLTVV.